This section outlines one T cell receptor beta chain sequence together with its context. The data belong to a study of blood T cell repertoires in COVID-19. Study overall: The cDNA or gDNA used as material had been derived from T cells, B-cell-depleted T cells, or PBMCs.

V lost 0 bases to trimming and J lost 3 bases; unmatched junction nucleotides: 6. CDR3 length: 15 residues. The germline CDR1 and CDR2 sequences are GTSNPN and SVGIG (reference sequence). In the source study's methods: Estimation of nucleated cell counts was performed using reference gene primer amplification. Libraries were prepared by immunoSEQ multiplex PCR; TCRdb keeps only in-frame clonotypes and omits some of them. D and trimming come from the DNA, and the V and J calls and clone size come from that table. The sample includes fewer than 200,000 clones, around 82% of them seen just once. The source of this sequence is a man aged 55 to 70 who had recovered from COVID-19. Sequencing input: peripheral blood. The gene calls are TRBV30 and TRBJ2-5, with TRBD2 matching over 8 bases. CDR3 residues: CAWSVPQRGKETQYF. Written as DNA, the CDR3 is TGTGCCTGGAGTGTACCCCAGCGGGGGAAAGAGACCCAGTACTTC.